The following is a T cell receptor (beta chain) sequence with its context. With 3 bases removed from V and 2 bases from J, the gap between germline ends came to 9 bases. CDR1 and CDR2 from the germline V gene are SEHNR and FQNEAQ (reference sequence). CDR3 size: 14 residues. Assay used: immunoSEQ multiplex PCR; TCRdb lists only in-frame clones, some missing. The sample shows approximately 86,000 clones, about 82% of them seen only once. The entry originates in a study of radiation and T cells in renal cell carcinoma. The sample's time point: blood 4 weeks post-SBRT, at nephrectomy. The treatment was: 15 Gy SBRT to primary tumor, nephrectomy 4 weeks later.

This chain joins TRBV7-9 and TRBJ2-3, with D unresolved. The TCR originated in a man between 45 and 60 years old with renal cell carcinoma. Material: blood, obtained from a patient whose treatment included radiotherapy and nephrectomy. CDR3 DNA: TGTGCCAGCAGCTTTCCCACCTACACAGATACGCAGTATTTT. Amino acids: CASSFPTYTDTQYF. Using reference TRBV7-9 and TRBJ2-3 for the parts outside the CDR3, the full variable domain is DTGVSQNPRHKITKRGQNVTFRCDPISEHNRLYWYRQTLGQGPEFLTYFQNEAQLEKSRLLSDRFSAERPKGSFSTLEIQRTEQGDSAMYLCASSFPTYTDTQYFGPGTRLTVL.